This TCR beta chain was documented in a study of blood T cells in healthy people across ages. Study outcomes and limitations: Unknown CMV status may confound age-related changes in expanded clones. In older individuals, TCR beta diversity per million T cells was lower, falling roughly linearly with age.

A second PCR of roughly 7 to 11 cycles used a sample-barcoded 5' primer and a J-beta primer mix. Each cDNA molecule received a tag from a template-switch adaptor that had 12 random nucleotides. MiXCR was run by TCRdb on the 5' RACE reads, yielding one entry per CDR3 protein. Seen here are about 1.5 million distinct CDR3 sequences, approximately 42% observed once, and the top ten hold less than 5%. This CDR3 is 14 amino acids long. Looked up from germline, CDR1 is SQVTM and CDR2 is ANQGSEA. With 7 bases removed from V and 2 bases from J, the gap between germline ends came to 16 bases. Only a few counts were recorded for this clonotype. The antigen is unknown.

The rearrangement joins TRBV29-1 to TRBJ2-3; maybe TRBD2 (5 bases). The origin of this receptor is a woman aged 18-29 years in good health. Sequencing was performed on blood. The CDR3, as DNA: TGCAGCGGGATGGCCGGGGAAGTCACAGATACGCAGTATTTT. It yields the protein CSGMAGEVTDTQYF.